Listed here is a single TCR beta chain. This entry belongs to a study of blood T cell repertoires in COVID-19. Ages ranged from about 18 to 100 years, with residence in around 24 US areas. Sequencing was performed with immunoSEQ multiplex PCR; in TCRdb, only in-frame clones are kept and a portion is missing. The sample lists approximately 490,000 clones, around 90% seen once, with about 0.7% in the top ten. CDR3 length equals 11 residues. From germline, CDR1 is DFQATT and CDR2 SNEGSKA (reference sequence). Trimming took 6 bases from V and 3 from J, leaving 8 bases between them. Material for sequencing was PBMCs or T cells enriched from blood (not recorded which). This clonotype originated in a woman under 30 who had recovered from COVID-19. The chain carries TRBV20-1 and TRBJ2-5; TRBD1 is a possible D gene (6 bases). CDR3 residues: CSANREETQYF. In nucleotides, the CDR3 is TGCAGTGCGAACAGGGAAGAGACCCAGTACTTC.